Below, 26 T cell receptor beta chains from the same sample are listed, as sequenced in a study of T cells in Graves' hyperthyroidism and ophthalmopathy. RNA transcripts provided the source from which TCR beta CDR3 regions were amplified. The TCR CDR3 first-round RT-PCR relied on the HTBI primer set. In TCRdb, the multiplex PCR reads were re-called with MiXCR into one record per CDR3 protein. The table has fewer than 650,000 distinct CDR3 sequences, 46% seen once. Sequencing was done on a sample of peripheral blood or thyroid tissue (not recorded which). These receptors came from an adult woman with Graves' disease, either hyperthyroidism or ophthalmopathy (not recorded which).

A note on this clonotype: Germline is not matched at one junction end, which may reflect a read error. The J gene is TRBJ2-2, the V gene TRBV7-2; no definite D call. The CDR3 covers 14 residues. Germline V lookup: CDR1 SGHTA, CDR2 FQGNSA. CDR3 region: CASSLDPANNEQFF. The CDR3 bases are TGTGCCAGCAGCTTAGATCCGGCTAACAATGAGCAGTTTTTT.

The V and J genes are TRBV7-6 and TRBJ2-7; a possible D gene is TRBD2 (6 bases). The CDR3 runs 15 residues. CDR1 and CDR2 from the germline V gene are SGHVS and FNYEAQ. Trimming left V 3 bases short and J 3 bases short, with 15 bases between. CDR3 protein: CASSLGGTANYEQYF. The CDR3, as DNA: TGTGCCAGCAGCTTGGGCGGGACGGCGAACTACGAGCAGTACTTC.

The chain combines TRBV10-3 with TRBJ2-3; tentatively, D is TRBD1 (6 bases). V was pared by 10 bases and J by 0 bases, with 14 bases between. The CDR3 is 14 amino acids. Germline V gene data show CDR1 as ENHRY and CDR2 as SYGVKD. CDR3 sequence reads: CASTGQRSTDTQYF. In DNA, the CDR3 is TGTGCCAGCACAGGGCAACGGAGCACAGATACGCAGTATTTT.

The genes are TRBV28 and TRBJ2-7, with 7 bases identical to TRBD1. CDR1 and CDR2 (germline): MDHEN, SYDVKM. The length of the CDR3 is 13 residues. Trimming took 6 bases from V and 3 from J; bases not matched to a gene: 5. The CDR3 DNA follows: TGTGCCAGCAGACAAGGGGGCCGCTACGAGCAGTACTTC. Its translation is CASRQGGRYEQYF.

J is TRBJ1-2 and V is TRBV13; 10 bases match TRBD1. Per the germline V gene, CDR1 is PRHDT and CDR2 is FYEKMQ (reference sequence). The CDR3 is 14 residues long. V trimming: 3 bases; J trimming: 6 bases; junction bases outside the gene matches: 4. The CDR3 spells CASSFSTGGHGYTF. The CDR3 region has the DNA TGTGCCAGCAGCTTCTCGACAGGGGGCCATGGCTACACCTTC. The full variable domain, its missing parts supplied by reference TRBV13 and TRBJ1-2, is AAGVIQSPRHLIKEKRETATLKCYPIPRHDTVYWYQQGPGQDPQFLISFYEKMQSDKGSIPDRFSAQQFSDYHSELNMSSLELGDSALYFCASSFSTGGHGYTFGSGTRLTVV.

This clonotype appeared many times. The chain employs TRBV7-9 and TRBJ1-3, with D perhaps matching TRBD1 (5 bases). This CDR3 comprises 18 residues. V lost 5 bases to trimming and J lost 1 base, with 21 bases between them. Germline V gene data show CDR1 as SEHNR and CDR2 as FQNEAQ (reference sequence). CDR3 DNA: TGTGCCAGCAGCGTTGCCGCCATCTGGGGGTTATCTGGAAACACCATATATTTT. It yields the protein CASSVAAIWGLSGNTIYF.

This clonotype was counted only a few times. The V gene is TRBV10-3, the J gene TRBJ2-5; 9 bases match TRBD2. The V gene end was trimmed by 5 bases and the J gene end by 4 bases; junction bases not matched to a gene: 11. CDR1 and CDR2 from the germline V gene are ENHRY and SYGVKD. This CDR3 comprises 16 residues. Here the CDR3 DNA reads TGTGCCATCAGTACGGCGGGAGGGCCGGTGACAGAGACCCAGTACTTC. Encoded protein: CAISTAGGPVTETQYF.

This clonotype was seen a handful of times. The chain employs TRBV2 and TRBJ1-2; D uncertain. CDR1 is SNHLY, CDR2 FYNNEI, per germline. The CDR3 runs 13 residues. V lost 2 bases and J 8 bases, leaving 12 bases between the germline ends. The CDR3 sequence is CASSETGRYGYTF. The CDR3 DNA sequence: TGTGCCAGCAGTGAAACCGGACGATACGGCTACACCTTC.

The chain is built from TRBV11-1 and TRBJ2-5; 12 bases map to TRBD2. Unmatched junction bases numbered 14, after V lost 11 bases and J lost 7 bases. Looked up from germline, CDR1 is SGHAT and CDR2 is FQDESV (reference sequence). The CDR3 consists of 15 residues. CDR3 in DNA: TGTGCCCGCGAGGCTAGCGGGAGGGCCGAGGTGACCCAGTACTTC. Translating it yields CAREASGRAEVTQYF. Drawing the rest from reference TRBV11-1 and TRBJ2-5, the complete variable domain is EAEVAQSPRYKITEKSQAVAFWCDPISGHATLYWYRQILGQGPELLVQFQDESVVDDSQLPKDRFSAERLKGVDSTLKIQPAELGDSAMYLCAREASGRAEVTQYFGPGTRLLVL.

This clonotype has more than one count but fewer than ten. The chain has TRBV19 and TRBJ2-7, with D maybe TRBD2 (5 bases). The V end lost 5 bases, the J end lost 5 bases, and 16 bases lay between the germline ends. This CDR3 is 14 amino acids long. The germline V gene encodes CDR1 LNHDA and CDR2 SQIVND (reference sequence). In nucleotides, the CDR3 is TGTGCCAGTAGTCCCAACGGGATGGCGCACGAGCAGTACTTC. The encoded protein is CASSPNGMAHEQYF.

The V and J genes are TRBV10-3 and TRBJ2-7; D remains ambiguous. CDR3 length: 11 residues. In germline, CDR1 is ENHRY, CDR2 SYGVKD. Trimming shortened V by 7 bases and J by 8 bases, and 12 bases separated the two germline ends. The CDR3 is CAINGEGKQYF. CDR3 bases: TGTGCCATCAATGGGGAAGGGAAGCAGTACTTC.

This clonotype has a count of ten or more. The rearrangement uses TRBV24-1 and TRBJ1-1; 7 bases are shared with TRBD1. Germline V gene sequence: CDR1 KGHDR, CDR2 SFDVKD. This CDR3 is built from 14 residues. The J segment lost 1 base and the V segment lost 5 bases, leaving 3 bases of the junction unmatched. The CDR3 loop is CATSAGTANTEAFF. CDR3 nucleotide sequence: TGTGCCACCAGTGCAGGGACAGCGAACACTGAAGCTTTCTTT.

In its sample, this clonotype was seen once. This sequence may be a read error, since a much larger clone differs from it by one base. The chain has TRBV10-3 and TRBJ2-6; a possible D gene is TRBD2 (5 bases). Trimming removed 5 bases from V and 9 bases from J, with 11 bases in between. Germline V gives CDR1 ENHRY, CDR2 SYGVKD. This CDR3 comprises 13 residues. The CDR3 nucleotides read TGTGCCATCAGTTATTCAGCGGACAACGTCCTGACTTTC. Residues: CAISYSADNVLTF.

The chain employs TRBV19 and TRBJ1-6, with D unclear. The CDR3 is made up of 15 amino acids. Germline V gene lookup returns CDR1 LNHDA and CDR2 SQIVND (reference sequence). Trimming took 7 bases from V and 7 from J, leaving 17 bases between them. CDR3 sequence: CASTAGRIGNSPLHF. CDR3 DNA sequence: TGTGCCAGTACGGCGGGTCGGATTGGGAATTCACCCCTCCACTTT.

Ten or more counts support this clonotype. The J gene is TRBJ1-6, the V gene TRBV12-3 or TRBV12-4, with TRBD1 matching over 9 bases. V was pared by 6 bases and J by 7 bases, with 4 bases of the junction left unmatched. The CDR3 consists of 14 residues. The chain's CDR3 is CASRPGQGNSPLHF. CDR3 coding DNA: TGTGCCAGCAGGCCGGGACAGGGCAATTCACCCCTCCACTTT.

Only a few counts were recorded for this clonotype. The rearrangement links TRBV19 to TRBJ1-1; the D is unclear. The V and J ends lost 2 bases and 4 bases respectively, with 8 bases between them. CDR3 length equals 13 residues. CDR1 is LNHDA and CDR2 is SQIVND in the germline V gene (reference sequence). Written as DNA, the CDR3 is TGTGCCAGTAGTATATCGGGGAGCACTGAAGCTTTCTTT. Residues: CASSISGSTEAFF.

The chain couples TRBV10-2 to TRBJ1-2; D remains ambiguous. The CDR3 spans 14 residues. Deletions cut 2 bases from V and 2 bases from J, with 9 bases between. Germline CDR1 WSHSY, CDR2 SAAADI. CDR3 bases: TGCGCCAGCAGTGAGCGCCAGAGAAACTATGGCTACACCTTC. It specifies CASSERQRNYGYTF.

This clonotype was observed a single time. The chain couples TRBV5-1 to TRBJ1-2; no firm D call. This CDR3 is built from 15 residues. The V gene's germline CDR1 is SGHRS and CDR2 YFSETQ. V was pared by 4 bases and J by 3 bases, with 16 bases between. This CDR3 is CASSPDGRRDYGYTF. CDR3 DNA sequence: TGCGCCAGCAGCCCGGACGGGAGAAGGGACTATGGCTACACCTTC.

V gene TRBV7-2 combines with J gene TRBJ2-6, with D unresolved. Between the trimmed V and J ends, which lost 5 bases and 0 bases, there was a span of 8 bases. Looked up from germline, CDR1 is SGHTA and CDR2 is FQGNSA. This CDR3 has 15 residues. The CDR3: CASSPAHSGANVLTF. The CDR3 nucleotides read TGTGCCAGCAGCCCAGCGCACTCTGGGGCCAACGTCCTGACTTTC.

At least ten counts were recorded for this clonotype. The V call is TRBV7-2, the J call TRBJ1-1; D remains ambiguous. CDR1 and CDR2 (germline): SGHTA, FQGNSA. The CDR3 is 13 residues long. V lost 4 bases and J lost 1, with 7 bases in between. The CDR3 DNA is TGTGCCAGCAGCTCCGTCCGGAACACTGAAGCTTTCTTT. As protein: CASSSVRNTEAFF.

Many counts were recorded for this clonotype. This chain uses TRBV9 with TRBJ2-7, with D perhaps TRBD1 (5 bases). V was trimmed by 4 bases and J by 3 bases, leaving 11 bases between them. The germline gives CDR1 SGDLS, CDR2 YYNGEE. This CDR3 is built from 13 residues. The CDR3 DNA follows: TGTGCCAGCAGCCCCTTAGGGGACTACGAGCAGTACTTC. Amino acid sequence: CASSPLGDYEQYF. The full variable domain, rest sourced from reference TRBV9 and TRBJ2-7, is DSGVTQTPKHLITATGQRVTLRCSPRSGDLSVYWYQQSLDQGLQFLIQYYNGEERAKGNILERFSAQQFPDLHSELNLSSLELGDSALYFCASSPLGDYEQYFGPGTRLTVT.

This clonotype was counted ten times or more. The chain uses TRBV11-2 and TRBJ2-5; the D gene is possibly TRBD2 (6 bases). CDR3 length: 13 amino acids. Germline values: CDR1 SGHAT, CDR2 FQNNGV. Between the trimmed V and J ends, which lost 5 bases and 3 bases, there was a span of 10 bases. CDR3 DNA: TGTGCCAGCAGCAAATGGGGGGAAGAGACCCAGTACTTC. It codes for CASSKWGEETQYF.

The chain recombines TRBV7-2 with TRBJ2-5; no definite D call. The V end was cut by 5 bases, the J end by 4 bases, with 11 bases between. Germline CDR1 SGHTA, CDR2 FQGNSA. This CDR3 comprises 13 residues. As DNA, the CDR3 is TGTGCCAGCAGCCTCCCTGGGCTAGAGACCCAGTACTTC. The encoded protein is CASSLPGLETQYF.

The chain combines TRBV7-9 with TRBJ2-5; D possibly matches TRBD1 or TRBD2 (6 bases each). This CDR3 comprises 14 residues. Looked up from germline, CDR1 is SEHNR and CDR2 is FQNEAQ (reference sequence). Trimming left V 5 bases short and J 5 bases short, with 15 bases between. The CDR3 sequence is CASSRGTSAETQYF. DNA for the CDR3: TGTGCCAGCAGCCGGGGGACATCTGCGGAGACCCAGTACTTC. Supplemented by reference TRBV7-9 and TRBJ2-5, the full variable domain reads DTGVSQNPRHKITKRGQNVTFRCDPISEHNRLYWYRQTLGQGPEFLTYFQNEAQLEKSRLLSDRFSAERPKGSFSTLEIQRTEQGDSAMYLCASSRGTSAETQYFGPGTRLLVL.

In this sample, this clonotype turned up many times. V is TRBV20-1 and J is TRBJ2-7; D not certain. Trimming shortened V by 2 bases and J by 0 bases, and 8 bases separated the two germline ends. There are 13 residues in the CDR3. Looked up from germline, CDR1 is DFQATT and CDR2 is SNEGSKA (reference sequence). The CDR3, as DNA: TGCAGTGCTAGACTCCCGACCTCCTACGAGCAGTACTTC. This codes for CSARLPTSYEQYF.

Here the CDR3 DNA reads TGTGCCAGCAAAGGACAGGGAGGCAATCAGTACTTC. It encodes CASKGQGGNQYF. This rearrangement joins TRBV2 to TRBJ2-7; 8 bases fit TRBD1. In germline, CDR1 is SNHLY, CDR2 FYNNEI. The V and J ends lost 7 bases and 10 bases, in that order; junction bases with no gene match: 9. The CDR3 is 12 residues long.